In this sample, the clone carrying this TCR beta chain turned up once. This entry comes from a study of blood T cells in healthy people across ages. Combining a sample-barcoded 5' primer with a J-beta primer mix, a second PCR ran for about 7 to 11 cycles. TCRdb re-called the 5' RACE reads with MiXCR, one entry per CDR3 protein. The sample includes some 730,000 distinct CDR3 sequences, 22% of them seen just once. This CDR3 has 12 residues. Trimming removed 2 bases at V and 12 bases at J, with 11 bases between. From germline, CDR1 is SGHNT and CDR2 YENEEA. The chain couples TRBV11-3 to TRBJ2-1; a weak D match, TRBD2 (6 bases). This sequence originates from a man in his 70s in good health. Source material: blood. The CDR3 reads CASSLRLEGQFF. The DNA for the CDR3 is TGTGCCAGCAGCTTAAGACTAGAGGGGCAGTTCTTC.